This T cell receptor beta chain appears in the sequencing data of a study of PD-1 blockade in classical Hodgkin lymphoma. Study-level points and caveats: Excluded were patients who started nivolumab under 1 year after ASCT, a group that had lower diversity. A significant rise in TCR diversity was seen by C4D1 for CD4+ cells but not for CD8+ cells. Healthy donors were reported to have higher baseline TCR diversity than newly diagnosed patients. Complete responders possessed baseline diversity comparable to newly diagnosed patients.

Assay used: immunoSEQ multiplex PCR; TCRdb lists only in-frame clones, some missing. The sample holds more than 85,000 clones, 85% to 95% seen once. This clone was detected once. Its antigen is currently unknown. All the patients suffered relapse after autologous stem cell transplantation, and brentuximab vedotin exposure differed. The input for sequencing was peripheral blood mononuclear cells (PBMCs), taken before the second cycle of nivolumab. The sequence came from a human donor with classical Hodgkin lymphoma.

The CDR3 sequence is CASSHRGFWNTGELFF. CDR3 DNA: TGTGCCAGCAGCCACAGGGGGTTTTGGAACACCGGGGAGCTGTTTTTT. This chain links TRBV27 with TRBJ2-2; 8 positions match TRBD1. The CDR3 is made up of 16 amino acids. Germline assignment: CDR1 MNHEY and CDR2 SMNVEV (reference sequence). The trim removed 6 bases at V and 1 base at J, leaving 7 bases unmatched.